The 7 T cell receptor beta chains listed next were all sequenced from one sample in a study of T-cell memory formation after mild COVID-19. TCRdb re-called the 5' RACE reads with MiXCR, one entry per CDR3 protein. The sample includes about 58,000 distinct CDR3 sequences, around a quarter of them seen just once. The specimen sequenced was PBMCs or a T cell subset sorted from them (not recorded which). These receptors originate from a man between 18 and 29 years old who had mild COVID-19 (a few samples of this study predate the infection). Cell type and time point are not known.

The J gene is TRBJ2-3, the V gene TRBV5-1; 9 bases are shared with TRBD2. This CDR3 comprises 17 residues. Germline CDR1 reads SGHRS; CDR2 reads YFSETQ. Trimming at V came to 4 bases and at J to 4 bases, leaving 13 bases not matched to a gene. CDR3 sequence (DNA): TGCGCCAGCAGCGGGACCGGGACTAGCTCTTATCCAGATACGCAGTATTTT. This gives the protein CASSGTGTSSYPDTQYF.

This clonotype was picked up a small number of times. This chain connects TRBV5-1 to TRBJ2-1; D is uncertain. With 4 bases removed from V and 4 bases from J, the gap between germline ends came to 12 bases. The germline gives CDR1 SGHRS, CDR2 YFSETQ. The CDR3 is 14 amino acids. The CDR3 bases are TGCGCCAGCAGCCCGGTAGGTTCTTACAATGAGCAGTTCTTC. Encoded protein: CASSPVGSYNEQFF.

The genes are TRBV27 and TRBJ2-1; 10 nucleotides align to TRBD1. The CDR3 loop spans 14 amino acids. The J segment lost 7 bases and the V segment lost 4 bases, leaving 4 bases of the junction unmatched. Germline-derived CDR1 and CDR2 are MNHEY and SMNVEV (reference sequence). CDR3 nucleotides: TGTGCCAGCAGTTACGACAGGGGGCGGAATGAGCAGTTCTTC. The encoded protein is CASSYDRGRNEQFF.

The genes are TRBV9 and TRBJ2-1; TRBD1 or TRBD2 may be the D gene (5 bases each). Trimming removed 3 bases at V and 4 bases at J, with 8 bases between. The germline V gene encodes CDR1 SGDLS and CDR2 YYNGEE. The CDR3 has 13 amino acids. CDR3 nucleotide sequence: TGTGCCAGCAGCGAAGAGGGGTACAATGAGCAGTTCTTC. Translation: CASSEEGYNEQFF.

The chain has TRBV2 and TRBJ2-7; the D call may be TRBD1 or TRBD2 (5 bases each). Germline assignment: CDR1 SNHLY and CDR2 FYNNEI. V gave up 7 bases and J gave up 6 bases, with 19 bases separating them. There are 14 residues in the CDR3. For the CDR3, the DNA is TGTGCCAGCACTCCCCCAAGGAGGCAGGGCGAGCAGTACGTC. Translation: CASTPPRRQGEQYV.

V and J are TRBV5-1 and TRBJ2-7, with TRBD1 identical over 9 bases. The CDR3 consists of 14 residues. The ends lost 1 base at V and 6 bases at J; junction bases unmatched: 5. Germline CDR1 SGHRS, CDR2 YFSETQ. DNA of the CDR3: TGCGCCAGCAGCTTGCTGGGACAGGGAGGCGAGCAGTACTTC. Translation gives CASSLLGQGGEQYF.

This chain uses TRBV5-1 with TRBJ1-5, with 7 bases lining up with TRBD1. V was pared by 7 bases and J by 1 base, with 5 bases of the junction left unmatched. The germline gives CDR1 SGHRS, CDR2 YFSETQ. The CDR3 extends over 14 amino acids. The CDR3 bases are TGCGCCAGCTCCGGGACAGAAAGCAATCAGCCCCAGCATTTT. Amino acid sequence: CASSGTESNQPQHF.